The 20 T cell receptor beta chains below were found in one sample sequenced in a study of cytomegalovirus exposure and HLA in healthy donors. The PCR employed 60 Vbeta primers together with 13 Jbeta primers. Assay used: immunoSEQ multiplex PCR; TCRdb lists only in-frame clones, some missing. The sample yields over 150,000 clones, under 85% seen once. Sequenced: PBMCs. These receptors all come from a woman under 30 in good health and CMV-seropositive.

The chain employs TRBV5-1 and TRBJ2-2; possible D gene TRBD2, 6 bases. V lost 4 bases to trimming and J lost 5 bases, with 15 bases between them. The CDR3 sequence is 15 residues long. Germline CDR1 is SGHRS and CDR2 is YFSETQ. In DNA, the CDR3 is TGCGCCAGCAGCGAAACAGCGGGCGAAACCGGGGAGCTGTTTTTT. Translated, it gives CASSETAGETGELFF.

V and J are TRBV30 and TRBJ1-3; D ambiguous. Trimming cost V 0 bases and J 8 bases, with 8 bases left between them. CDR1 is GTSNPN and CDR2 is SVGIG in the germline V gene (reference sequence). The CDR3 totals 12 residues. The chain's CDR3 is CAWSVVRDTIYF. In nucleotides, the CDR3 is TGTGCCTGGAGTGTAGTGCGGGACACCATATATTTT.

The chain combines TRBV18 with TRBJ2-1; TRBD1 matches 8 bases. Germline V CDR1 and CDR2: KGHSH, LQKENI. The CDR3 is made up of 13 amino acids. V shed 6 bases, J shed 8 bases, and the junction held 6 bases outside the gene matches. The CDR3 here is CASSQTGADEQFF. Written as DNA, the CDR3 is TGTGCCAGCTCCCAGACAGGGGCCGATGAGCAGTTCTTC.

The V call is TRBV5-1, the J call TRBJ2-7, with TRBD2 identical over 7 bases. V shed 0 bases and J 6 bases; nucleotides not matched to a gene: 3. The germline V gene has CDR1 SGHRS and CDR2 YFSETQ. The CDR3 sequence is 13 residues long. In DNA form, the CDR3 reads TGCGCCAGCAGCTTGGGTGGGGAGGGCGAGCAGTACTTC. This codes for CASSLGGEGEQYF.

The rearrangement uses TRBV5-1 and TRBJ2-7; TRBD1 matches 7 bases. This CDR3 has 18 amino acids. The J segment lost 5 bases and the V segment lost 2 bases, leaving 19 bases of the junction unmatched. Germline V gene lookup returns CDR1 SGHRS and CDR2 YFSETQ. The CDR3 DNA reads as TGCGCCAGCAGCTTTTTCCCCACGTGGACAGGCCTCGCTGACGAGCAGTACTTC. This encodes CASSFFPTWTGLADEQYF. Looking up the rest from reference TRBV5-1 and TRBJ2-7 gives the full variable domain: KAGVTQTPRYLIKTRGQQVTLSCSPISGHRSVSWYQQTPGQGLQFLFEYFSETQRNKGNFPGRFSGRQFSNSRSEMNVSTLELGDSALYLCASSFFPTWTGLADEQYFGPGTRLTVT.

This clone was seen a handful of times. The chain carries TRBV11-3 and TRBJ1-3; D possibly corresponds to TRBD1 (5 bases). Trimming stripped 8 bases from V and 0 bases from J, with 17 bases between. Germline assignment: CDR1 SGHNT and CDR2 YENEEA. This CDR3 spans 16 amino acids. The CDR3 DNA is TGTGCCAGCCGGATGGGGGGGGGTTCCTCTGGAAACACCATATATTTT. The encoded protein is CASRMGGGSSGNTIYF.

The chain recombines TRBV19 with TRBJ2-1; D possibly corresponds to TRBD1 (6 bases). The germline CDR1 and CDR2 sequences are LNHDA and SQIVND (reference sequence). V lost 3 bases, J lost 1 base, and 10 bases lay in between. CDR3 length: 15 amino acids. CDR3: CASSIMGASYNEQFF. The DNA for the CDR3 is TGTGCCAGTAGTATTATGGGGGCGTCCTACAATGAGCAGTTCTTC.

Of note for this clone: At the DNA level, this CDR3 is encoded by other sequences in the same sample as well. This chain uses TRBV4-3 with TRBJ2-7; 7 positions match TRBD2. The length of the CDR3 is 14 residues. Germline trimming cut 0 bases from V and 1 base from J; bases unmatched to any gene: 0. Germline assignment: CDR1 LGHNA and CDR2 YSLEER. CDR3 nucleotide sequence: TGCGCCAGCAGCCAAGACGGGGGGTCCTACGAGCAGTACTTC. Protein product: CASSQDGGSYEQYF.

Written as DNA, the CDR3 is TGTGCCAGCAGTCGGACAGTCTCCTACGAGCAGTACTTC. This translates into CASSRTVSYEQYF. The V gene is TRBV6-5, the J gene TRBJ2-7, with D perhaps TRBD1 (6 bases). This CDR3 is 13 amino acids long. Trimming cost V 5 bases and J 0 bases, with 8 bases left between them. CDR1 is MNHEY, CDR2 SVGAGI, per germline.

V is TRBV6-6 and J is TRBJ2-7, with 11 bases identical to TRBD1. Germline CDR1 is MNHNY and CDR2 is SVGAGI (reference sequence). The V segment lost 4 bases and the J segment 2 bases; nucleotides outside the gene matches: 4. This CDR3 region has 15 residues. CDR3 sequence reads: CASSWGTGGTYEQYF. DNA of the CDR3: TGTGCCAGCAGTTGGGGGACAGGGGGAACCTACGAGCAGTACTTC.

V usage is TRBV5-4 and J usage is TRBJ2-3; 10 bases match TRBD1. CDR1 is SGHNT, CDR2 YYREEE, per germline (reference sequence). The CDR3 runs to 15 residues. Losses at the gene ends were 4 bases for V and 6 bases for J; bases not matched to a gene: 8. The CDR3 loop is CASSSRDRGPDTQYF. The CDR3 DNA reads as TGTGCCAGCAGCAGCAGAGACAGGGGGCCCGATACGCAGTATTTT.

The CDR3 DNA follows: TGTGCCATCAGTGATTCTGGTAGCGGGGTGATTAGCTCCTACGAGCAGTACTTC. It translates to CAISDSGSGVISSYEQYF. This chain connects TRBV10-3 to TRBJ2-7; TRBD2 matches at 8 bases. The J segment lost 0 bases and the V segment lost 3 bases, leaving 13 bases of the junction unmatched. The CDR3 length is 18 residues. Per the germline V gene, CDR1 is ENHRY and CDR2 is SYGVKD.

J is TRBJ2-7 and V is TRBV15; 9 bases map to TRBD2. The germline V gene encodes CDR1 LNHNV and CDR2 YYDKDF (reference sequence). This CDR3 region has 14 residues. With V trimmed by 3 bases and J by 7 bases, 7 bases remained unmatched. The CDR3 region has the DNA TGTGCCACCAGCAGCCCTAGCGGGGCGGGAGAGCAGTACTTC. Translating it yields CATSSPSGAGEQYF.

This clone was found once. The rearrangement uses TRBV18 and TRBJ2-2, with D perhaps matching TRBD1 (5 bases). Per the germline V gene, CDR1 is KGHSH and CDR2 is LQKENI. Trimming removed 6 bases from V and 1 base from J, with 15 bases in between. This CDR3 is 16 amino acids long. The CDR3 DNA is TGTGCCAGCTCGCCCCCCACCGGACAGAACACCGGGGAGCTGTTTTTT. Protein product: CASSPPTGQNTGELFF.

The chain has TRBV6-6 and TRBJ1-2, with TRBD1 matching over 7 bases. With 4 bases clipped from V and 6 bases from J, the junction kept 11 bases outside the gene matches. The CDR3 is made up of 15 amino acids. The germline V gene encodes CDR1 MNHNY and CDR2 SVGAGI (reference sequence). The CDR3 sequence is CASSSETGRVDGYTF. For the CDR3, the DNA is TGTGCCAGCAGTTCGGAGACAGGGAGAGTCGATGGCTACACCTTC.

The rearrangement links TRBV6-5 to TRBJ2-1, with D possibly matching TRBD2 (5 bases). V gave up 4 bases and J gave up 9 bases, with 13 bases separating them. Germline lookup yields CDR1 MNHEY and CDR2 SVGAGI. This CDR3 is 13 amino acids long. The CDR3, as DNA: TGTGCCAGCAGTTCCGGACTCCTTGGTGAGCAGTTCTTC. Protein sequence: CASSSGLLGEQFF.

This chain joins TRBV4-3 and TRBJ1-5; no reliable D call. The CDR3 totals 14 residues. From germline, CDR1 is LGHNA and CDR2 YSLEER. Trimming removed 7 bases from V and 0 bases from J, with 10 bases in between. The CDR3 is CASTGEGSNQPQHF. The CDR3 region has the DNA TGCGCCAGCACCGGAGAAGGTAGCAATCAGCCCCAGCATTTT.

The V gene is TRBV19, the J gene TRBJ1-3; no definite D call. V lost 3 bases, J lost 1 base, and 7 bases lay in between. Germline assignment: CDR1 LNHDA and CDR2 SQIVND (reference sequence). This CDR3 contains 14 residues. The CDR3 DNA reads as TGTGCCAGTAGTATGGGCCAGTCTGGAAACACCATATATTTT. Translating it yields CASSMGQSGNTIYF.

Notes on this clone: The conserved phenylalanine or tryptophan normally closing the CDR3 is absent here, so this likely arose from a read error. It is unclear where the CDR3 begins or ends on the DNA, so no DNA is shown, and the CDR3 is as TCRdb lists it. The rearrangement joins TRBV2 to TRBJ1-4. The CDR3 has 12 amino acids, counting both end residues. Germline-derived CDR1 and CDR2 are SNHLY and FYNNEI. CDR3 protein: CASSETGGGRVP.

The chain links TRBV9 to TRBJ2-2; D is possibly TRBD1 (7 bases). The CDR3 consists of 14 residues. CDR1 is SGDLS and CDR2 is YYNGEE in the germline V gene. V was cut by 2 bases and J by 6 bases, with 11 bases left in between. CDR3 protein: CASSVQGGPGELFF. In DNA, the CDR3 is TGTGCCAGCAGCGTCCAGGGGGGACCCGGGGAGCTGTTTTTT.